The rows below give T cell receptor beta chains drawn from one sample of a study of cytomegalovirus exposure and HLA in healthy donors. Method: immunoSEQ multiplex PCR; TCRdb's copy keeps in-frame clones and lacks some. The sample records around 200,000 clones, roughly 85% being singletons. The sequenced sample consisted of PBMCs. These receptors originate from a woman under 40 in good health and CMV-seropositive. The CDR3 runs from the conserved cysteine through the conserved F or W. D genes are given only for firm matches. Not all rows give a size; the values are once, few, many and, for expanded clones, a class.

>TRBV19|TRBJ1-4|-|-
TGTGCCAGTAGTACCACTGCAACTAATGAAAAACTGTTTTTT
CASSTTATNEKLFF
>TRBV18|TRBJ2-7|-|-
TGTGCCAGCTCACCACCACAAAGCTCCTACGAGCAGTACTTC
CASSPPQSSYEQYF
>TRBV18|TRBJ2-4|-|-
TGTGCCAGCTCACCACCGAGTATGCTTTCAGGAGCCAAAAACATTCAGTACTTC
CASSPPSMLSGAKNIQYF
>TRBV7-2|TRBJ1-5|-|-
TGTGCCAGCAGTCCTCCGCAGGGGAATGGTCAGCCCCAGCATTTT
CASSPPQGNGQPQHF
>TRBV11-2|TRBJ2-5|-|TRBD1
TGTGCCAGCAGCTTCGTGGACAGGTTGGAAGAGACCCAGTACTTC
CASSFVDRLEETQYF
>TRBV5-4|TRBJ1-2|-|-
TGTGCCAGCAGCTTGGAATGGGGGGGAAGCGGCTACACCTTC
CASSLEWGGSGYTF
>TRBV4-1|TRBJ2-7|-|TRBD2
TGCGCCAGCAGCCAAGGGGCGGGGGGGCAGTACTTC
CASSQGAGGQYF
>TRBV2|TRBJ1-2|-|-
TGTGCCAGCAGGGGGGGAGGCGGCTACACCTTC
CASRGGGGYTF
>TRBV7-2|TRBJ2-2|once|-
TGTGCCAGCAGCTTAGCACGGACCGGGGAGCTGTTTTTT
CASSLARTGELFF
>TRBV10-2|TRBJ2-2|-|-
TGCGCCAGCACCCCGCTAGGCGGGGCCAACACCGGGGAGCTGTTTTTT
CASTPLGGANTGELFF
>TRBV19|TRBJ1-6|-|-
TGTGCCAGTAGTATAGGTGGGGGCGCGGGTTCACCCCTCCACTTT
CASSIGGGAGSPLHF
>TRBV29-1|TRBJ2-4|-|-
TGCAGCGCCTTGTCACTAGCCAAAAACATTCAGTACTTC
CSALSLAKNIQYF
>TRBV11-2|TRBJ2-5|-|-
TGTGCCAGCAGCTCTCCCTGGGAGGCCCAAGAGACCCAGTACTTC
CASSSPWEAQETQYF
>TRBV18|TRBJ2-3|-|TRBD2
TGTGCCAGCTCCCCGGGACTAGCATTGGATACGCAGTATTTT
CASSPGLALDTQYF
>TRBV2|TRBJ2-7|-|TRBD1
TGTGCCAGCAGTTTATACAGGGGACGGTACGAGCAGTACTTC
CASSLYRGRYEQYF
>TRBV27|TRBJ2-3|-|TRBD2
TGTGCCAGCAGTCCTCTCCCAGGGAGGGCTAGCACAGATACGCAGTATTTT
CASSPLPGRASTDTQYF
>TRBV7-9|TRBJ1-1|-|TRBD1
TGTGCCAGCAGCCCCCGGACAGGGGGCGCCGGAAAGGCTGAAGCTTTCTTT
CASSPRTGGAGKAEAFF
>TRBV6-1|TRBJ2-7|once|-
TGTGCCAGCAGGGGACACGGGCTTTGGGAGCAGTACTTC
CASRGHGLWEQYF
>TRBV18|TRBJ2-4|-|TRBD1
TGTGCCAGCTCACCCCCGGACAGGGGAATCCAAAACATTCAGTACTTC
CASSPPDRGIQNIQYF
>TRBV25-1|TRBJ1-1|-|TRBD1
TGTGCCAGCAGTAATCTCAGGGGGACTGAAGCTTTCTTT
CASSNLRGTEAFF
>TRBV4-3|TRBJ2-1|-|-
TGCGCCAGCAGCCAAGAAAATGCGCGGTATGAGCAGTTCTTC
CASSQENARYEQFF
>TRBV6-1|TRBJ2-5|-|TRBD2
TGTGCCAGCAGTCCGACTAGCGGGGGACGGGAGACCCAGTACTTC
CASSPTSGGRETQYF
>TRBV30|TRBJ2-5|few|-
TGTGCCTGGAGTGCGGGGGTTCGAGGAGAGACCCAGTACTTC
CAWSAGVRGETQYF
>TRBV4-2|TRBJ2-1|-|TRBD2
TGTGCCAGCAGCCAAGACGGAAGCGGGGGGCAGTTCTTC
CASSQDGSGGQFF
>TRBV5-1|TRBJ2-2|-|TRBD1
TGCGCCAGCAGAAGGGGGACAGCTAACACCGGGGAGCTGTTTTTT
CASRRGTANTGELFF
>TRBV6-6|TRBJ1-1|few|TRBD1
TGTGCCAGCAGTTGGGACAGACTTAACACTGAAGCTTTCTTT
CASSWDRLNTEAFF
>TRBV5-4|TRBJ2-7|-|-
TGTGCCAGCAGCTTCGACTATAAATGGGGCGAGCAGTACTTC
CASSFDYKWGEQYF
>TRBV2|TRBJ1-1|-|-
TGTGCCAGCAGTGATTTCGCTGAAGCTTTCTTT
CASSDFAEAFF
>TRBV4-2|TRBJ2-3|few|TRBD2
TGTGCCAGCAGCCATGGGACTAGCGGGGCTGACACAGATACGCAGTATTTT
CASSHGTSGADTDTQYF
>TRBV18|TRBJ2-2|few|TRBD2
TGTGCCAGCTCCCCATCCTCTAGCGGGAACACCGGGGAGCTGTTTTTT
CASSPSSSGNTGELFF
>TRBV5-5|TRBJ2-7|-|-
TGTGCCAGCAGCGCCGGGGACGGGAGCTCCTACGAGCAGTACTTC
CASSAGDGSSYEQYF
>TRBV27|TRBJ2-7|-|TRBD1
TGTGCCAGCAGTTCGGACAGGGGGCGAGGCGAGCAGTACTTC
CASSSDRGRGEQYF
>TRBV11-2|TRBJ2-1|-|TRBD2
TGTGCCAGCATGCTACTAGCGGGCGGAAGCTCCTACAATGAGCAGTTCTTC
CASMLLAGGSSYNEQFF
>TRBV11-2|TRBJ1-1|-|-
TGTGCCAGCAGCTTAGTGGGGGCTTACACTGAAGCTTTCTTT
CASSLVGAYTEAFF
>TRBV19|TRBJ1-5|-|TRBD1
TGTGCCAGCACTATAAACAGGGGAAGCAATCAGCCCCAGCATTTT
CASTINRGSNQPQHF
>TRBV7-2|TRBJ2-7|-|-
TGTGCCAGCAGCTCGGGGGGCGGGAGCAACGAGCAGTACTTC
CASSSGGGSNEQYF
>TRBV2|TRBJ1-2|-|-
TGTGCCAGCAGTGTACGAGGCTTCTATGGCTACACCTTC
CASSVRGFYGYTF
>TRBV2|TRBJ1-2|few|TRBD1
TGTGCCAGCAGTGAGGGACAGGATTATGGCTACACCTTC
CASSEGQDYGYTF
>TRBV7-2|TRBJ2-1|-|TRBD2
TGTGCCAGCAGCTTAGGACTAGCGGCTTTCGTAGGCGAGCAGTTCTTC
CASSLGLAAFVGEQFF
>TRBV6-1|TRBJ2-1|-|-
TGTGCCAGCAGTGACTGGAGTCACAATGAGCAGTTCTTC
CASSDWSHNEQFF
>TRBV6-5|TRBJ2-1|-|-
TGTGCCAGCAGGGGAGAGGGGGTTTCCTACAATGAGCAGTTCTTC
CASRGEGVSYNEQFF
>TRBV19|TRBJ2-7|few|-
TGTGCCAGTAGCCCCTTTGCAGGGGTTGCCTACGAGCAGTACTTC
CASSPFAGVAYEQYF
>TRBV9|TRBJ2-5|once|TRBD1
TGTGCCAGCAGCGCCGGGACAGGGAGACAAGAGACCCAGTACTTC
CASSAGTGRQETQYF
>TRBV5-1|TRBJ1-3|-|TRBD1
TGCGCCAGCAGCCCGGGGACAGCTGGAAACACCATATATTTT
CASSPGTAGNTIYF
>TRBV5-1|TRBJ2-1|-|TRBD2
TGCGCCAGCAGCTTGGGGGCTAGCGGGGGGATTGAGGGCAATGAGCAGTTCTTC
CASSLGASGGIEGNEQFF
>TRBV5-1|TRBJ1-2|few|-
TGCGCCAGCAGCTCATTAAACCAGGGAAATGATGGCTACACCTTC
CASSSLNQGNDGYTF
>TRBV7-9|TRBJ2-1|-|TRBD1
TGTGCCAGCAGCTCCGGACAGGGAATCCCCAATGAGCAGTTCTTC
CASSSGQGIPNEQFF
>TRBV19|TRBJ2-5|once|TRBD2
TGTGCCAGTAAAACCCCACTACTAGCGGAACAAGAGACCCAGTACTTC
CASKTPLLAEQETQYF
>TRBV7-2|TRBJ2-7|few|-
TGTGCCAGCAGCCCAACCCGGGGCAGGGGCGACTACGAGCAGTACTTC
CASSPTRGRGDYEQYF
>TRBV29-1|TRBJ2-1|once|TRBD2
TGCAGCGCTAGAGCGGGAGGCTACAATGAGCAGTTCTTC
CSARAGGYNEQFF
>TRBV27|TRBJ1-5|once|-
TGTGCCAGCCGTATTAGAGGAAATCAGCCCCAGCATTTT
CASRIRGNQPQHF
>TRBV5-1|TRBJ1-4|-|TRBD1
TGCGCCAGCAGCGACGTACAGGGGTTTGGGAAACTGTTTTTT
CASSDVQGFGKLFF